The 13 T cell receptor beta chains listed next were all sequenced from one sample in a study of memory B cells and T cells in multiple sclerosis. Sequenced by immunoSEQ multiplex PCR; TCRdb stores in-frame clones only, minus some. The sample includes approximately 30,000 clones, 86% of them seen just once. Separate sequencing covered autoproliferating (CFSE-dim) and non-proliferating (CFSE-high) T cells from stimulus-free culture. Cultures began with roughly 5.4x10^7 CFSE-labeled PBMCs, unstimulated for under 8 days, with replicate wells pooled. The antigens for these receptors are not known. Sequencing used PBMCs from blood kept in culture. The receptors stem from a human donor with multiple sclerosis.

This chain connects TRBV6-1 to TRBJ1-1; D not resolved. Germline V lookup: CDR1 MNHNS, CDR2 SASEGT. V lost 3 bases and J lost 10, with 12 bases in between. This CDR3 has 12 residues. CDR3: CASSDWFSVAFF. The CDR3 DNA follows: TGTGCCAGCAGTGACTGGTTTTCTGTAGCTTTCTTT.

The rearrangement links TRBV5-1 to TRBJ1-1; D is unclear. Per the germline V gene, CDR1 is SGHRS and CDR2 is YFSETQ. The CDR3 is 14 residues long. Trimming took 1 base from V and 1 from J, leaving 8 bases between them. The CDR3 region is CASSLSAANTEAFF. DNA of the CDR3: TGCGCCAGCAGCTTGTCTGCCGCGAACACTGAAGCTTTCTTT. The full variable domain, in which reference TRBV5-1 and TRBJ1-1 provide the parts outside the CDR3, is KAGVTQTPRYLIKTRGQQVTLSCSPISGHRSVSWYQQTPGQGLQFLFEYFSETQRNKGNFPGRFSGRQFSNSRSEMNVSTLELGDSALYLCASSLSAANTEAFFGQGTRLTVV.

CDR3 sequence (DNA): TGTGCCAGCAGTGAAGCTATCCAAGGGGCCGGGACCCAGTACTTC. Translating gives CASSEAIQGAGTQYF. The chain uses TRBV2 and TRBJ2-5; D is perhaps TRBD1 (5 bases). V gave up 0 bases and J gave up 7 bases, with 15 bases separating them. The CDR3 length is 15 residues. The germline CDR1 and CDR2 sequences are SNHLY and FYNNEI.

Only one count was recorded for this clone. CDR3 sequence: CASSESGRAFYGYTF. As DNA, the CDR3 is TGTGCCAGCAGTGAATCGGGCCGGGCCTTCTATGGCTACACCTTC. This chain links TRBV6-1 with TRBJ1-2; D ambiguous. Germline CDR1 and CDR2: MNHNS and SASEGT. Trimming cost V 2 bases and J 4 bases, with 14 bases left between them. The CDR3 extends over 15 amino acids.

The chain employs TRBV7-8 and TRBJ1-1; D uncertain. CDR3 length: 13 residues. CDR1 is SGHVS, CDR2 FQNEAQ, per germline. V was trimmed by 0 bases and J by 1 base, leaving 3 bases between them. CDR3 nucleotides: TGTGCCAGCAGCTTAGCAGGGAACACTGAAGCTTTCTTT. Protein: CASSLAGNTEAFF.

The rearrangement joins TRBV11-2 to TRBJ2-1; weak D call: TRBD2 (5 bases). The CDR3 spans 15 residues. Per germline, CDR1 SGHAT and CDR2 FQNNGV. The V end was cut by 5 bases, the J end by 4 bases, with 15 bases between. The CDR3 DNA reads as TGTGCCAGCAGCCCCCTGGGAGTAATATACAATGAGCAGTTCTTC. The encoded protein is CASSPLGVIYNEQFF.

The rearrangement links TRBV27 to TRBJ2-7; D is undetermined. This CDR3 region has 12 residues. Deletions cut 3 bases from V and 2 bases from J, with 5 bases between. Germline CDR1 reads MNHEY; CDR2 reads SMNVEV (reference sequence). The CDR3 coding sequence is TGTGCCAGCAGTTTTGGACCCTACGAGCAGTACTTC. It is translated as CASSFGPYEQYF.

This chain links TRBV29-1 with TRBJ2-3; perhaps D is TRBD1 or TRBD2 (6 bases each). V was shortened by 3 bases and J by 0 bases, with 19 bases between the two germline ends. Germline lookup yields CDR1 SQVTM and CDR2 ANQGSEA. This CDR3 is 17 amino acids long. The CDR3 nucleotides are TGCAGCGTTGAGGGGGGCGGACTCGGGACTAGCACAGATACGCAGTATTTT. It yields the protein CSVEGGGLGTSTDTQYF.

The V gene is TRBV6-1, the J gene TRBJ1-4; TRBD1 might be the D (6 bases). The CDR3 is 17 amino acids. Germline V lookup: CDR1 MNHNS, CDR2 SASEGT. V was cut by 1 base and J by 8 bases, with 20 bases left in between. CDR3 loop: CASSEEEFGRGNEKLFF. The CDR3 nucleotides are TGTGCCAGCAGTGAAGAAGAGTTTGGCAGGGGAAACGAAAAACTGTTTTTT.

The chain is built from TRBV5-6 and TRBJ2-1; D may correspond to TRBD1 or TRBD2 (5 bases each). This CDR3 has 12 amino acids. V was clipped by 7 bases and J by 1 base, with 6 bases between them. CDR1 is SGHDT, CDR2 YYEEEE, per germline. As DNA, the CDR3 is TGTGCCAGCGGGGGATCCTACAATGAGCAGTTCTTC. It encodes CASGGSYNEQFF.

V is TRBV28 and J is TRBJ2-5; 13 nucleotides line up with TRBD2. The germline gives CDR1 MDHEN, CDR2 SYDVKM. The ends lost 4 bases at V and 2 bases at J; junction bases unmatched: 4. The CDR3 is 16 amino acids. The CDR3 reads CASSSGTSGKQETQYF. CDR3 in DNA: TGTGCCAGCAGTTCGGGGACTAGCGGGAAACAAGAGACCCAGTACTTC.

The chain recombines TRBV14 with TRBJ1-1, with D unresolved. This CDR3 has 13 residues. V was cut by 0 bases and J by 3 bases, with 5 bases left in between. Germline CDR1 SGHDN, CDR2 FVKESK. The CDR3 protein is CASSQEAYTEAFF. CDR3 coding DNA: TGTGCCAGCAGCCAAGAAGCCTACACTGAAGCTTTCTTT. The full variable domain, rest sourced from reference TRBV14 and TRBJ1-1, is EAGVTQFPSHSVIEKGQTVTLRCDPISGHDNLYWYRRVMGKEIKFLLHFVKESKQDESGMPNNRFLAERTGGTYSTLKVQPAELEDSGVYFCASSQEAYTEAFFGQGTRLTVV.

The chain is built from TRBV6-1 and TRBJ2-1; 8 bases fit TRBD2. Germline CDR1 and CDR2: MNHNS and SASEGT. V gave up 0 bases and J gave up 7 bases; unmatched junction bases: 5. This CDR3 is built from 15 residues. The CDR3 nucleotides are TGTGCCAGCAGTGAAGCTCCAACGGGAGGGAATGAGCAGTTCTTC. Translating it yields CASSEAPTGGNEQFF.